This T cell receptor (beta chain) appears in the sequencing data of a study of T-cell reconstitution after alpha-beta-depleted transplantation in children. TCRbeta library preparation incorporated unique molecular identifiers. MiXCR, run by TCRdb on the PCR reads, gives a single entry per CDR3 protein. The sample has approximately 400,000 distinct CDR3 sequences; approximately 11% are singletons. CDR3 length equals 15 residues. Germline V gives CDR1 DFQATT, CDR2 SNEGSKA (reference sequence). V was cut by 0 bases and J by 5 bases, with 16 bases left in between. The sequencing used PBMCs from the stem cell graft donor, collected from the stem cell graft. V usage is TRBV20-1 and J usage is TRBJ2-5; D gene unclear. The TCR originated in a human donor who donated a stem cell graft to a child with acute myeloid leukemia. CDR3 loop: CSARDIRRPKETQYF. CDR3 sequence (DNA): TGCAGTGCTAGAGATATAAGGAGACCTAAGGAGACCCAGTACTTC.